The 15 T cell receptor beta chains listed next were all sequenced from one sample in a study of beta chain features in type 1 diabetes. Study-level points and caveats: TCRB CDR3s were moderately but significantly shorter in Type 1 diabetes patients in all four CD4+ subsets.

Every bit of the isolated RNA underwent reverse transcription, so sequencing read expressed TCRB transcripts. Generated by immunoSEQ multiplex PCR, the TCRdb table keeps only in-frame clones and is missing some. The table includes 330,000 or so clones, about 12% detected once. These receptors lack a known antigen. Input material: naive CD4+ T cells from blood. The receptors derive from a young woman with type 1 diabetes.

This clone was seen a few times. The chain combines TRBV9 with TRBJ1-4; no clear D. Germline loops: CDR1 SGDLS, CDR2 YYNGEE. The CDR3 is made up of 17 amino acids. V lost 3 bases to trimming and J lost 0 bases, with 15 bases between them. CDR3 DNA: TGTGCCAGCAGCGGCGAGACGGGGTTTTCAACTAATGAAAAACTGTTTTTT. Its protein product is CASSGETGFSTNEKLFF.

This clone has just a few counts. This chain joins TRBV13 and TRBJ2-5, with D tentatively TRBD1 (6 bases). Germline CDR1 is PRHDT and CDR2 is FYEKMQ (reference sequence). The CDR3 extends over 15 amino acids. Trimming shortened V by 4 bases and J by 4 bases, and 16 bases separated the two germline ends. This chain's CDR3 is CASSSQLRGGETQYF. DNA of the CDR3: TGTGCCAGCAGCTCCCAGCTTCGAGGGGGAGAGACCCAGTACTTC.

V is TRBV7-9 and J is TRBJ2-1, with a weak D call TRBD2 (5 bases). V lost 3 bases, J lost 0 bases, and 9 bases lay in between. This CDR3 region has 15 residues. CDR1 SEHNR and CDR2 FQNEAQ come from the germline V gene (reference sequence). The CDR3: CASSLALVSYNEQFF. In nucleotides, the CDR3 is TGTGCCAGCAGCTTGGCACTAGTCTCCTACAATGAGCAGTTCTTC.

J is TRBJ1-2 and V is TRBV14; D gene uncertain. Trimming cost V 2 bases and J 4 bases, with 8 bases left between them. Germline CDR1 SGHDN, CDR2 FVKESK. There are 13 residues in the CDR3. The CDR3 DNA follows: TGTGCCAGCAGCCAAAAGGGAGGCTATGGCTACACCTTC. This gives the protein CASSQKGGYGYTF.

This clone was seen more than once but under ten times. CDR3 sequence: CSVGPRFGGGADTQYF. The CDR3 region has the DNA TGCAGCGTTGGGCCCCGTTTCGGGGGAGGGGCAGATACGCAGTATTTT. The V call is TRBV29-1, the J call TRBJ2-3; 7 nucleotides line up with TRBD2. Germline V gene data show CDR1 as SQVTM and CDR2 as ANQGSEA. J gave up 4 bases and V 4 bases, and 14 bases lay outside the gene matches. The CDR3 extends over 16 amino acids.

The rearrangement joins TRBV29-1 to TRBJ2-3, with D tentatively TRBD2 (7 bases). Germline V lookup: CDR1 SQVTM, CDR2 ANQGSEA. The CDR3 is 13 residues long. The CDR3 nucleotides are TGCAGTTGGGGGGGGCGCTCAATAGATACGCAGTATTTT. Amino acids: CSWGGRSIDTQYF.

The genes are TRBV6-5 and TRBJ2-7; TRBD2 matches at 9 bases. The CDR3 is made up of 16 amino acids. Trimming cost V 2 bases and J 5 bases; bases outside gene matches: 10. The V gene's germline CDR1 is MNHEY and CDR2 SVGAGI. In nucleotides, the CDR3 is TGTGCCAGCAGTTACGGACTAGCGAGTACGCTCCACGAGCAGTACTTC. The encoded protein is CASSYGLASTLHEQYF.

V and J are TRBV7-9 and TRBJ1-3; tentative D call: TRBD1 (5 bases). Trimming removed 5 bases at V and 1 base at J, with 12 bases between. The V gene's germline CDR1 is SEHNR and CDR2 FQNEAQ (reference sequence). The CDR3 is made up of 15 amino acids. The CDR3 sequence: CASSTPPGSGNTIYF. CDR3 DNA: TGTGCCAGCAGCACCCCTCCAGGGTCTGGAAACACCATATATTTT.

V usage is TRBV5-1 and J usage is TRBJ2-2; D is unresolved. Looked up from germline, CDR1 is SGHRS and CDR2 is YFSETQ. The CDR3 runs 15 residues. V lost 7 bases and J lost 1, with 14 bases in between. CDR3 sequence (DNA): TGCGCCAGCCGAGGCCAGAGTGGGAACACCGGGGAGCTGTTTTTT. Translating gives CASRGQSGNTGELFF.

This sequence joins TRBV4-3 and TRBJ1-5, with D uncertain. Trimming shortened V by 3 bases and J by 4 bases, and 10 bases separated the two germline ends. Germline CDR1 LGHNA, CDR2 YSLEER. This CDR3 is built from 14 residues. CDR3 residues: CASSHPGVNQPQHF. CDR3 DNA: TGCGCCAGCAGCCACCCCGGGGTAAATCAGCCCCAGCATTTT.

In its sample, this clone was seen a few times. The rearrangement links TRBV7-2 to TRBJ2-7; D might be TRBD1 (7 bases). The germline V gene encodes CDR1 SGHTA and CDR2 FQGNSA. The CDR3 is made up of 14 amino acids. Trimming took 5 bases from V and 4 from J, leaving 15 bases between them. This CDR3 reads CASSPGGSTYEQYF. CDR3 DNA sequence: TGTGCCAGCAGCCCAGGGGGGAGTACGTACGAGCAGTACTTC.

This clone was observed a few times. The genes are TRBV18 and TRBJ1-2, with 10 bases aligning to TRBD1. CDR3 length: 14 residues. The germline gives CDR1 KGHSH, CDR2 LQKENI. Trimming took 6 bases from V and 5 from J; bases not matched to a gene: 6. In DNA, the CDR3 is TGTGCCAGCTCTCCCGGACAGGGGGGGTATGGCTACACCTTC. Its translation: CASSPGQGGYGYTF.

This chain joins TRBV30 and TRBJ2-7, with D possibly matching TRBD1 (5 bases). Trimming cost V 1 base and J 6 bases, with 13 bases left between them. The CDR3 totals 13 residues. The germline V gene has CDR1 GTSNPN and CDR2 SVGIG (reference sequence). The CDR3 sequence: CAWSAFARGEQYF. The CDR3 DNA follows: TGTGCCTGGAGTGCATTTGCTAGGGGCGAGCAGTACTTC. Full variable domain (outside the CDR3, taken from reference TRBV30 and TRBJ2-7): SQTIHQWPATLVQPVGSPLSLECTVEGTSNPNLYWYRQAAGRGLQLLFYSVGIGQISSEVPQNLSASRPQDRQFILSSKKLLLSDSGFYLCAWSAFARGEQYFGPGTRLTVT.

This clone was detected only a few times. V is TRBV19 and J is TRBJ2-7, with TRBD2 identical over 7 bases. Germline CDR1 LNHDA, CDR2 SQIVND (reference sequence). This CDR3 comprises 13 residues. V was pared by 6 bases and J by 3 bases, with 5 bases of the junction left unmatched. CDR3 loop: CASRDAGDYEQYF. CDR3 coding DNA: TGTGCCAGTAGAGATGCGGGAGACTACGAGCAGTACTTC.

CDR3 loop: CASIPTSGGYNEQFF. As DNA, the CDR3 is TGTGCCAGCATCCCGACTAGCGGGGGCTACAATGAGCAGTTCTTC. The rearrangement uses TRBV7-2 and TRBJ2-1; 12 nucleotides agree with TRBD2. The CDR3 sequence is 15 residues long. V lost 7 bases to trimming and J lost 3 bases; unmatched junction nucleotides: 4. Germline assignment: CDR1 SGHTA and CDR2 FQGNSA.